The rows below give T cell receptor beta chains drawn from one sample of a study of shared clonotypes between healthy human individuals. This table comes from immunoSEQ multiplex PCR, and its TCRdb copy is limited to in-frame clones, with some not included. The table includes approximately 480,000 clones, approximately 79% detected once. The specimen was PBMCs. Source of these receptors: a woman aged 40 to 49 in good health. Some clones in this sample may be carry-over from other donors' samples. Both conserved end residues are part of each CDR3. A D gene is named only where the DNA matches it firmly. Some rows have no size entry. The others give once, few or many, or a class for an expanded clone.

v_call	clone_size	j_call	d_call	cdr3_aa	cdr3_nt
TRBV5-1	few	TRBJ1-1	.	CASSRGARPDEAFF	TGCGCCAGCAGCAGAGGGGCCCGTCCAGACGAAGCTTTCTTT
TRBV7-9	.	TRBJ2-5	.	CASSQGLVETQYF	TGTGCCAGCAGCCAGGGGTTGGTAGAGACCCAGTACTTC
TRBV7-2	.	TRBJ2-7	.	CASSLLAGSSDEQYF	TGTGCCAGCAGCTTACTCGCGGGATCCAGCGACGAGCAGTACTTC
TRBV28	.	TRBJ2-3	.	CASSPGRTDTQYF	TGTGCCAGCAGCCCAGGTCGCACAGATACGCAGTATTTT
TRBV29-1	.	TRBJ2-7	.	CSVEERGQYF	TGCAGCGTTGAGGAAAGAGGACAGTACTTC
TRBV6-5	few	TRBJ2-1	.	CASSYRGRLDNEQFF	TGTGCCAGCAGTTACAGGGGAAGGTTGGACAATGAGCAGTTCTTC
TRBV28	.	TRBJ2-7	.	CASSPYPLYEQYF	TGTGCCAGCAGTCCCTATCCCCTCTACGAGCAGTACTTC
TRBV5-5	.	TRBJ1-1	.	CASSLIMGEDTEAFF	TGTGCCAGCAGCTTGATCATGGGAGAGGACACTGAAGCTTTCTTT
TRBV6-5	.	TRBJ2-1	.	CASSYFPDNEQFF	TGTGCCAGCAGTTACTTCCCCGACAATGAGCAGTTCTTC
TRBV19	.	TRBJ2-2	.	CASNPTGTTGELFF	TGTGCCAGTAATCCCACAGGGACCACCGGGGAGCTGTTTTTT
TRBV10-3	.	TRBJ1-3	.	CAISEQVGRNTIYF	TGTGCCATCAGTGAACAGGTCGGGAGAAACACCATATATTTT
TRBV19	once	TRBJ2-5	.	CASSQGNLETQYF	TGTGCCAGTTCTCAGGGGAATCTGGAGACCCAGTACTTC
TRBV28	many	TRBJ1-5	TRBD1	CASLKTQGDQPQHF	TGTGCCAGCCTTAAAACTCAGGGGGATCAGCCCCAGCATTTT
TRBV2	.	TRBJ2-1	TRBD1	CASTQGQGVGNEQFF	TGTGCCAGCACCCAGGGACAGGGGGTTGGCAATGAGCAGTTCTTC
TRBV6-5	.	TRBJ2-2	TRBD1	CASRRTGVTGELFF	TGTGCCAGCAGAAGGACAGGGGTCACCGGGGAGCTGTTTTTT
TRBV11-2	once	TRBJ2-3	.	CASSLGDTQYF	TGTGCCAGCAGCTTAGGAGATACGCAGTATTTT
TRBV27	.	TRBJ1-2	.	CASSPRQANYGYTF	TGTGCCAGCAGCCCCCGACAGGCTAACTATGGCTACACCTTC
TRBV5-4	.	TRBJ2-4	.	CASSLERKNIQYF	TGTGCCAGCAGCTTGGAGAGGAAAAACATTCAGTACTTC
TRBV11-2	.	TRBJ2-7	TRBD1	CASSLRTGYYEQYF	TGTGCCAGCAGCCTACGGACAGGGTACTACGAGCAGTACTTC
TRBV28	.	TRBJ1-2	TRBD1	CASSLGTGVNYGYTF	TGTGCCAGCAGTTTAGGGACAGGGGTAAACTATGGCTACACCTTC
TRBV5-1	.	TRBJ2-3	.	CASKARLGISTDTQYF	TGCGCCAGCAAGGCCCGTTTGGGGATAAGCACAGATACGCAGTATTTT
TRBV11-3	.	TRBJ2-1	.	CASSLRSGSPNEQFF	TGTGCCAGCAGCTTGCGCTCGGGTTCCCCCAATGAGCAGTTCTTC
TRBV28	.	TRBJ1-2	TRBD1	CASSLRTGGYGYTF	TGTGCCAGCAGTTTACGGACAGGGGGGTATGGCTACACCTTC
TRBV9	.	TRBJ2-3	TRBD2	CASSVGGGRVTDTQYF	TGTGCCAGCAGCGTAGGGGGCGGGAGGGTCACAGATACGCAGTATTTT
TRBV5-4	.	TRBJ2-7	TRBD2	CASSSGTSGRNEQYF	TGTGCCAGCAGCTCCGGGACTAGCGGGAGGAACGAGCAGTACTTC
TRBV6-6	.	TRBJ1-5	.	CASRDRDHQPQHF	TGTGCCAGCAGAGACAGAGATCATCAGCCCCAGCATTTT
TRBV5-6	.	TRBJ2-4	TRBD2	CASSRTSDRSKNIQYF	TGTGCCAGCAGCAGGACTAGCGATCGGTCCAAAAACATTCAGTACTTC
TRBV12-5	.	TRBJ2-1	.	CASGHGGPHNEQFF	TGTGCTAGTGGACACGGGGGCCCTCACAATGAGCAGTTCTTC
TRBV5-1	.	TRBJ1-3	.	CASSPSDGFSGNTIYF	TGCGCCAGCAGCCCCTCGGACGGATTCTCTGGAAACACCATATATTTT
TRBV27	.	TRBJ2-5	.	CASRVQNQETQYF	TGTGCCAGCAGAGTACAGAACCAAGAGACCCAGTACTTC
TRBV10-3	.	TRBJ2-5	.	CAISDNRGGETQYF	TGTGCCATCAGTGACAACAGGGGAGGGGAGACCCAGTACTTC